This is a list of T cell receptor beta chains from one sample in a study of blood T cell repertoires in COVID-19. The data were produced by immunoSEQ multiplex PCR, yet TCRdb's version contains in-frame clones alone and is incomplete. This sample has around 360,000 clones, with roughly 87% found just once. The source material was PBMCs or T cells enriched from blood (not recorded which). Source of these receptors: a woman in her 30s who had recovered from COVID-19. CDR3s include the opening cysteine and the closing phenylalanine or tryptophan. The order of the fields is clone size, D gene, J gene, V gene, CDR3 protein, CDR3 DNA. A D gene is named only where the DNA matches it firmly. Clone size, where shown, is once, few, many, or a class for clones that have expanded.

clone size: -
D gene: TRBD1
J gene: TRBJ2-3
V gene: TRBV7-6
CDR3 protein: CASSLVGGSSTDTQYF
CDR3 DNA: TGTGCCAGCAGCTTAGTAGGGGGCAGTAGCACAGATACGCAGTATTTT

clone size: -
D gene: TRBD1
J gene: TRBJ1-2
V gene: TRBV5-1
CDR3 protein: CASSNLGTVYGYTF
CDR3 DNA: TGCGCCAGCAGCAACCTTGGGACAGTCTATGGCTACACCTTC

clone size: -
D gene: -
J gene: TRBJ2-7
V gene: TRBV6-6
CDR3 protein: CASSLQGSYEQYF
CDR3 DNA: TGTGCCAGCAGTCTTCAGGGTAGTTACGAGCAGTACTTC

clone size: -
D gene: TRBD1
J gene: TRBJ1-3
V gene: TRBV5-1
CDR3 protein: CASSLVGTGGFGNTIYF
CDR3 DNA: TGCGCCAGCAGCTTGGTCGGGACAGGGGGCTTCGGAAACACCATATATTTT

clone size: -
D gene: TRBD1
J gene: TRBJ2-5
V gene: TRBV11-2
CDR3 protein: CASNGQGALETQYF
CDR3 DNA: TGTGCCAGCAACGGACAGGGGGCGTTGGAGACCCAGTACTTC

clone size: -
D gene: TRBD1
J gene: TRBJ1-2
V gene: TRBV30
CDR3 protein: CAWIGAGGLNGYTF
CDR3 DNA: TGTGCCTGGATAGGAGCAGGGGGCTTGAATGGCTACACCTTC

clone size: -
D gene: -
J gene: TRBJ2-1
V gene: TRBV14
CDR3 protein: CASSQVEGRYEQFF
CDR3 DNA: TGTGCCAGCAGCCAAGTAGAGGGTCGATATGAGCAGTTCTTC

clone size: -
D gene: -
J gene: TRBJ2-3
V gene: TRBV9
CDR3 protein: CASSRPRRGQSSTDTQYF
CDR3 DNA: TGTGCCAGCAGCCGCCCGAGGCGGGGCCAGTCTAGCACAGATACGCAGTATTTT

clone size: -
D gene: -
J gene: TRBJ1-4
V gene: TRBV5-6
CDR3 protein: CASSSTAGPWNEKLFF
CDR3 DNA: TGTGCCAGCAGCTCTACAGCCGGCCCATGGAATGAAAAACTGTTTTTT

clone size: -
D gene: -
J gene: TRBJ1-1
V gene: TRBV19
CDR3 protein: CASTWGTENTEAFF
CDR3 DNA: TGTGCCAGTACCTGGGGGACTGAGAACACTGAAGCTTTCTTT

clone size: once
D gene: TRBD2
J gene: TRBJ2-1
V gene: TRBV5-1
CDR3 protein: CASSNGRLAGDNEQFF
CDR3 DNA: TGCGCCAGCAGCAACGGGAGACTAGCGGGGGACAATGAGCAGTTCTTC

clone size: -
D gene: TRBD2
J gene: TRBJ2-2
V gene: TRBV10-3
CDR3 protein: CAITGSGPNTGELFF
CDR3 DNA: TGTGCCATCACGGGTAGCGGGCCTAACACCGGGGAGCTGTTTTTT

clone size: -
D gene: -
J gene: TRBJ2-1
V gene: TRBV6-4
CDR3 protein: CASSEGGSNEQFF
CDR3 DNA: TGTGCCAGCAGTGAGGGGGGTAGTAATGAGCAGTTCTTC

clone size: -
D gene: TRBD2
J gene: TRBJ2-1
V gene: TRBV6-5
CDR3 protein: CASRSLADYNEQFF
CDR3 DNA: TGTGCCAGCCGTTCACTAGCGGACTACAATGAGCAGTTCTTC

clone size: -
D gene: -
J gene: TRBJ1-5
V gene: TRBV5-1
CDR3 protein: CASSPGQRGQPQHF
CDR3 DNA: TGCGCCAGCAGCCCTGGACAGCGGGGCCAGCCCCAGCATTTT

clone size: -
D gene: TRBD2
J gene: TRBJ2-7
V gene: TRBV18
CDR3 protein: CASSPHGEGYEQYF
CDR3 DNA: TGTGCCAGCTCACCCCACGGGGAGGGCTACGAGCAGTACTTC

clone size: -
D gene: -
J gene: TRBJ1-4
V gene: TRBV9
CDR3 protein: CASSPHFTTNEKLFF
CDR3 DNA: TGTGCCAGCAGCCCCCACTTCACCACTAATGAAAAACTGTTTTTT

clone size: -
D gene: -
J gene: TRBJ2-7
V gene: TRBV2
CDR3 protein: CASSRGATYEQYF
CDR3 DNA: TGTGCCAGCAGTCGGGGGGCTACGTACGAGCAGTACTTC

clone size: -
D gene: TRBD1
J gene: TRBJ1-1
V gene: TRBV28
CDR3 protein: CASRGTVSSTEAFF
CDR3 DNA: TGTGCCAGCAGGGGGACAGTCTCTAGCACTGAAGCTTTCTTT

clone size: -
D gene: TRBD2
J gene: TRBJ2-7
V gene: TRBV10-3
CDR3 protein: CAISGGVAHEQYF
CDR3 DNA: TGTGCCATCTCGGGGGGAGTAGCCCACGAGCAGTACTTC

clone size: few
D gene: -
J gene: TRBJ1-5
V gene: TRBV4-1
CDR3 protein: CASSHAGLINQPQHF
CDR3 DNA: TGCGCCAGCAGCCATGCTGGACTGATTAATCAGCCCCAGCATTTT

clone size: -
D gene: TRBD1
J gene: TRBJ1-5
V gene: TRBV19
CDR3 protein: CASSSRDSYNQPQHF
CDR3 DNA: TGTGCCAGTAGTTCGAGGGACAGCTACAATCAGCCCCAGCATTTT

clone size: -
D gene: -
J gene: TRBJ1-1
V gene: TRBV7-8
CDR3 protein: CASSPRTPLNTEAFF
CDR3 DNA: TGTGCCAGCAGCCCTAGGACACCCCTGAACACTGAAGCTTTCTTT

clone size: -
D gene: TRBD1
J gene: TRBJ2-4
V gene: TRBV5-4
CDR3 protein: CASSTGTGGAAAKNIQYF
CDR3 DNA: TGTGCCAGCAGCACCGGGACAGGGGGCGCTGCGGCCAAAAACATTCAGTACTTC

clone size: once
D gene: -
J gene: TRBJ2-3
V gene: TRBV5-1
CDR3 protein: CASRGAGQGTDTQYF
CDR3 DNA: TGCGCCAGCAGGGGTGCGGGGCAGGGAACAGATACGCAGTATTTT

clone size: -
D gene: -
J gene: TRBJ1-2
V gene: TRBV6-2/TRBV6-3
CDR3 protein: CASSLDSTNYGYTF
CDR3 DNA: TGTGCCAGCAGCCTGGACAGCACAAACTATGGCTACACCTTC

clone size: once
D gene: -
J gene: TRBJ1-2
V gene: TRBV18
CDR3 protein: CASSPPAGVGYTF
CDR3 DNA: TGTGCCAGCTCACCACCGGCAGGGGTCGGCTACACCTTC

clone size: -
D gene: TRBD2
J gene: TRBJ2-7
V gene: TRBV7-9
CDR3 protein: CASSLEPASGRNYEQYF
CDR3 DNA: TGTGCCAGCAGCTTAGAGCCCGCTAGCGGGAGGAACTACGAGCAGTACTTC

clone size: -
D gene: -
J gene: TRBJ1-3
V gene: TRBV6-4
CDR3 protein: CAAGVSGNTIYF
CDR3 DNA: TGTGCCGCCGGGGTCTCTGGAAACACCATATATTTT

clone size: -
D gene: TRBD2
J gene: TRBJ2-1
V gene: TRBV5-1
CDR3 protein: CASSSGLDSYNEQFF
CDR3 DNA: TGCGCCAGCAGCTCAGGACTAGACTCCTACAATGAGCAGTTCTTC

clone size: -
D gene: -
J gene: TRBJ2-7
V gene: TRBV4-1
CDR3 protein: CASSPLFFRDKGDEQYF
CDR3 DNA: TGCGCCAGCAGCCCCCTTTTCTTCCGGGACAAGGGTGACGAGCAGTACTTC

clone size: -
D gene: -
J gene: TRBJ1-6
V gene: TRBV5-1
CDR3 protein: CASSLWGDYNSPLHF
CDR3 DNA: TGCGCCAGCAGCTTGTGGGGGGACTATAATTCACCCCTCCACTTT